This T cell receptor (beta chain) comes out of a study of blood T cell repertoires in COVID-19. This clone was counted a single time. Data came from immunoSEQ multiplex PCR; TCRdb stores just in-frame clones and leaves some out. This sample has some 80,000 clones, with 70% to 85% found just once. The CDR3 extends over 13 amino acids. V dropped 3 bases and J dropped 4 bases, with 9 bases sitting between them. The origin of this receptor is a woman aged 50 to 60 with acute or convalescent COVID-19. This chain joins TRBV12-3 or TRBV12-4 and TRBJ1-1, with D possibly TRBD1 on 5 matching bases. The sample taken for sequencing was peripheral blood. The CDR3 region has the DNA TGTGCCAGCAGTTTGGGCAGGGTCACTGAAGCTTTCTTT. Translation gives CASSLGRVTEAFF.